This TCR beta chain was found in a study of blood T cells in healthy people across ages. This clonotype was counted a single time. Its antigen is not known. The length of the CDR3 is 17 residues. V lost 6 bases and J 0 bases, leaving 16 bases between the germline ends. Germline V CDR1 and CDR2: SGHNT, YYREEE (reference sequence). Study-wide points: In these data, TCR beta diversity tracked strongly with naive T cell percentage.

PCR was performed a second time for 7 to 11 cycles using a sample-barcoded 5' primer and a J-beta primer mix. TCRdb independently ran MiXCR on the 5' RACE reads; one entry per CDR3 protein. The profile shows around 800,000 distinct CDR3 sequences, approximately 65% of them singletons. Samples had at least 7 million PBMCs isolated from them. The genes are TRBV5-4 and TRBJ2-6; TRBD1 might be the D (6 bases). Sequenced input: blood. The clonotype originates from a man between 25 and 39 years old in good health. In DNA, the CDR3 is TGTGCCAGCACCCCTCAAGGGGGTCCCTCTGGGGCCAACGTCCTGACTTTC. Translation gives CASTPQGGPSGANVLTF.